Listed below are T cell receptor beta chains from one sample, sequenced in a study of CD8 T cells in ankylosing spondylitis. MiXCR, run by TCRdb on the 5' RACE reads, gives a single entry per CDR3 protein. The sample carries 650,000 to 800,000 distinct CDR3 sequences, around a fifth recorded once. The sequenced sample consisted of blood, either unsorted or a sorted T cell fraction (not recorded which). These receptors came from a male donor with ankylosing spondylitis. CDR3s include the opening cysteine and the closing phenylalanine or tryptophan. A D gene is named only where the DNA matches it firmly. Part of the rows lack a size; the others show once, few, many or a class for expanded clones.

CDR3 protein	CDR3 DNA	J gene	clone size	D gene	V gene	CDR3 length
CASSRRGQEVYGYTF	TGTGCCAGCAGCCGGAGGGGACAAGAAGTCTATGGCTACACCTTC	TRBJ1-2	few	NA	TRBV5-6	15
CASSHVAAGGFFEQYF	TGTGCCAGCAGTCATGTGGCGGCAGGGGGCTTTTTCGAGCAGTACTTC	TRBJ2-7	NA	TRBD1	TRBV7-2	16
CASSLNVGGGVGTDTQYF	TGTGCCAGCAGCTTAAACGTCGGCGGGGGGGTTGGGACAGATACGCAGTATTTT	TRBJ2-3	NA	TRBD2	TRBV7-6	18
CSARVYGTDTQYF	TGCAGTGCTAGAGTCTACGGCACAGATACGCAGTATTTT	TRBJ2-3	NA	NA	TRBV20-1	13
CASSPTKTGSNQPQHF	TGTGCCAGCAGCCCTACCAAGACGGGCAGCAATCAGCCCCAGCATTTT	TRBJ1-5	few	NA	TRBV12-3/TRBV12-4	16
CASSPLDTPDYEQYF	TGTGCCAGCAGTCCCCTGGACACTCCAGACTACGAGCAGTACTTC	TRBJ2-7	few	NA	TRBV12-3/TRBV12-4	15
CASSPGLWDSPLHF	TGCGCCAGCAGTCCCGGACTCTGGGATTCACCCCTCCACTTT	TRBJ1-6	NA	NA	TRBV4-3	14
CASSYSWGGGTEAFF	TGTGCCAGCAGTTACTCGTGGGGTGGCGGGACTGAAGCTTTCTTT	TRBJ1-1	few	NA	TRBV6-5	15
CASSLGQGANTGELFF	TGTGCCAGCAGTTTAGGACAGGGGGCGAACACCGGGGAGCTGTTTTTT	TRBJ2-2	many	TRBD1	TRBV12-3/TRBV12-4	16
CASSQGRSEGSYNSPLHF	TGTGCCAGCAGCCAAGGAAGGAGTGAGGGGTCCTATAATTCACCCCTCCACTTT	TRBJ1-6	few	NA	TRBV3-1	18
CASSLKWGNTEAFF	TGTGCCAGCAGTTTAAAATGGGGGAACACTGAAGCTTTCTTT	TRBJ1-1	many	NA	TRBV27	14
CASSRGSMGDTQYF	TGTGCCAGCAGCCGCGGATCCATGGGAGATACGCAGTATTTT	TRBJ2-3	many	NA	TRBV5-5	14
CASSPRGWYEQYF	TGTGCCAGCAGCCCCAGAGGATGGTACGAGCAGTACTTC	TRBJ2-7	many	NA	TRBV7-9	13
CSAIPGGTEAFF	TGCAGTGCTATCCCGGGGGGGACTGAAGCTTTCTTT	TRBJ1-1	NA	NA	TRBV20-1	12
CASSLRSWDGYTF	TGTGCCAGCAGTTTAAGGTCCTGGGATGGCTACACCTTC	TRBJ1-2	many	NA	TRBV27	13
CSVATANLATEAFF	TGCAGCGTGGCGACAGCTAACCTTGCCACTGAAGCTTTCTTT	TRBJ1-1	NA	NA	TRBV29-1	14
CASSQETGIEQYF	TGCGCCAGCAGCCAGGAAACAGGGATCGAGCAGTACTTC	TRBJ2-7	few	NA	TRBV4-3	13
CASSFWDGYSYEQYF	TGTGCCAGCAGCTTCTGGGACGGATACTCCTACGAGCAGTACTTC	TRBJ2-7	NA	NA	TRBV7-9	15
CASSPDQRGDTQYF	TGTGCCAGCTCACCAGACCAGCGGGGCGATACGCAGTATTTT	TRBJ2-3	once	TRBD2	TRBV18	14
CASSYLGRNTEAFF	TGTGCCAGCAGTTACCTTGGGCGGAACACTGAAGCTTTCTTT	TRBJ1-1	few	NA	TRBV6-2/TRBV6-3	14
CASSYSGGDSLF	TGTGCCAGCAGTTACTCCGGCGGGGATTCGCTCTTC	TRBJ2-1	NA	NA	TRBV6-2/TRBV6-3	12
CAIEQGAGDTQYF	TGTGCCATCGAGCAGGGGGCTGGAGATACGCAGTATTTT	TRBJ2-3	NA	TRBD1	TRBV10-3	13
CASSPWGLAGRGELFF	TGTGCCAGCAGTCCCTGGGGACTAGCGGGTAGGGGGGAGCTGTTTTTT	TRBJ2-2	few	TRBD2	TRBV12-3/TRBV12-4	16
CASSTTTSGNYNEQFF	TGTGCCAGCAGCACCACGACTAGCGGGAACTACAATGAGCAGTTCTTC	TRBJ2-1	few	TRBD2	TRBV7-9	16
CASSHEPRRDTQYF	TGCGCCAGCAGCCACGAGCCAAGGCGAGATACGCAGTATTTT	TRBJ2-3	NA	NA	TRBV4-1	14
CSAHGTGDVTPQETQYF	TGCAGCGCGCACGGGACAGGGGACGTAACACCACAAGAGACCCAGTACTTC	TRBJ2-5	NA	TRBD1	TRBV29-1	17
CASRRDRAWALETQYF	TGTGCCAGCAGAAGGGATAGGGCTTGGGCCTTGGAGACCCAGTACTTC	TRBJ2-5	NA	NA	TRBV6-1	16
CSATRDSGETQYF	TGCAGCGCCACCCGGGACTCCGGAGAGACCCAGTACTTC	TRBJ2-5	few	NA	TRBV29-1	13
CASSLSGGRETQYF	TGTGCCAGCAGCTTATCGGGCGGACGAGAGACCCAGTACTTC	TRBJ2-5	many	NA	TRBV7-9	14
CASSLVVGRGEQFF	TGCGCCAGCAGCTTGGTTGTAGGGAGGGGTGAGCAGTTCTTC	TRBJ2-1	NA	TRBD2	TRBV5-1	14
CASSPGQAGSNYGYTF	TGTGCCAGCAGCCCGGGACAGGCTGGTTCGAACTATGGCTACACCTTC	TRBJ1-2	NA	TRBD1	TRBV4-2	16
CASSRRAITTVGDEQYF	TGCGCCAGCAGCCGGAGGGCAATAACGACCGTCGGGGACGAGCAGTACTTC	TRBJ2-7	few	NA	TRBV5-1	17
CASSPTGTGGVSTEAFF	TGTGCCAGCTCACCAACCGGGACAGGGGGCGTCTCGACTGAAGCTTTCTTT	TRBJ1-1	NA	TRBD1	TRBV18	17
CASRQDVTGRSTGELFF	TGTGCCAGCAGACAAGATGTGACAGGGAGGAGCACCGGGGAGCTGTTTTTT	TRBJ2-2	few	NA	TRBV6-2/TRBV6-3	17
CASSFTGTGGSYNEQFF	TGTGCCAGCAGCTTTACGGGGACAGGGGGCTCCTACAATGAGCAGTTCTTC	TRBJ2-1	NA	TRBD1	TRBV13	17
CASSAPTTGELFF	TGTGCCAGCAGTGCCCCGACCACCGGGGAGCTGTTTTTT	TRBJ2-2	few	NA	TRBV28	13
CASSATGGARETQYF	TGCGCCAGCAGCGCAACCGGGGGGGCGAGGGAGACCCAGTACTTC	TRBJ2-5	NA	TRBD2	TRBV5-1	15
CASSLASGRDEQFF	TGTGCCAGCAGTTTGGCTAGCGGGAGGGATGAGCAGTTCTTC	TRBJ2-1	NA	TRBD2	TRBV12-3/TRBV12-4	14